The 26 T cell receptor beta chains below come from one sample, sequenced in a study of tumor and adjacent non-tumor tissue in lung cancer. The library came from three nested PCR rounds adapted from ARM-PCR protocols. Using its own MiXCR run on the multiplex PCR reads, TCRdb lists one record per CDR3 protein. The sample records 200,000 to 250,000 distinct CDR3 sequences, 60% to 85% being singletons. This sample's RNA came from whole unsorted tissue. The sample comprised lung tumor tissue. The source of these receptors is a man in his sixties with non-small cell lung cancer.

Regarding this clonotype: A much larger clone sits a single nucleotide away, making a read error possible. This rearrangement joins TRBV20-1 to TRBJ2-7, with TRBD1 matching over 11 bases. Trimming took 7 bases from V and 1 from J; bases not matched to a gene: 9. The germline CDR1 and CDR2 sequences are DFQATT and SNEGSKA (reference sequence). The CDR3 sequence is 15 residues long. CDR3 region: CSVGGTGGFSYEQYF. The CDR3 DNA is TGCAGTGTTGGAGGGACAGGGGGATTTTCCTACGAGCAGTACTTC.

CDR3 in DNA: TGTGCCAGCAGCTTAATAGTTGGTAGCGGGGGCTCCTACGAGCTATACTTC. It specifies CASSLIVGSGGSYELYF. The rearrangement joins TRBV11-2 to TRBJ2-7; 9 positions match TRBD2. This CDR3 spans 17 amino acids. The junction had 21 bases not matched to a gene; V was cut back by 2 bases and J by 13 bases. The germline V gene encodes CDR1 SGHAT and CDR2 FQNNGV.

With respect to this clonotype: Sequence at one end of the junction differs from germline and may be a read error. The V and J genes are TRBV20-1 and TRBJ2-7, with D perhaps TRBD1 (6 bases). Germline CDR1 DFQATT, CDR2 SNEGSKA (reference sequence). The CDR3 runs 14 residues. CDR3 DNA: TGCAGAGCCTTAGGACAGAGGGCAACTCACGAGCAGTACTTT. This translates into CRALGQRATHEQYF.

As regards this clonotype: Being one base from a much bigger clone, this may be a read error. The chain recombines TRBV20-1 with TRBJ2-3; 7 bases fit TRBD2. The CDR3 is 14 residues long. The germline V gene encodes CDR1 DFQATT and CDR2 SNEGSKA (reference sequence). Here the CDR3 reads CSASGRSSTGTQYF. CDR3 DNA: TGCAGTGCTAGCGGGAGGTCCTCCACAGGTACGCAGTATTTT.

The CDR3 sequence is CSAAGTSGGAMDMRYF. The CDR3 region has the DNA TGCAGCGCCGCCGGGACTAGCGGGGGGGCTATGGATATGCGGTATTTT. The chain carries TRBV29-1 and TRBJ2-3; TRBD2 matches at 16 bases. This CDR3 region has 16 residues. J lost 14 bases, V lost 7 bases, and 18 bases had no gene match. The germline gives CDR1 SQVTM, CDR2 ANQGSEA.

About this clonotype: This may come from a read error, since a much larger clone is one base off. V is TRBV20-1 and J is TRBJ2-1, with 11 bases matching TRBD2. The CDR3 sequence is 15 residues long. Germline assignment: CDR1 DFQATT and CDR2 SNEGSKA (reference sequence). DNA of the CDR3: TGCAGTGCTAGTAGTCTCAGACTAGCGGGGCAGCAGCATTTCTTC. Translation: CSASSLRLAGQQHFF.

As concerns this clonotype: Since no conserved phenylalanine or tryptophan closes the CDR3, a read error is the likely cause. The gene calls are TRBV12-3 or TRBV12-4 and TRBJ2-7; the D gene is possibly TRBD1 (6 bases). With 5 bases removed from V and 1 base from J, the gap between germline ends came to 15 bases. This CDR3 contains 15 residues. The CDR3 DNA reads TGTGCCAGCAGTCCAAGGGGGTTTTTTTCCTACGAGCAGTACTTA. This translates into CASSPRGFFSYEQYL.

This clonotype was counted a few times. The gene calls are TRBV5-1 and TRBJ2-5; tentatively, D is TRBD1 (5 bases). CDR3 length: 14 residues. V lost 5 bases and J lost 2, with 13 bases in between. Looked up from germline, CDR1 is SGHRS and CDR2 is YFSETQ. In nucleotides, the CDR3 is TGCGCCAGCAGGGGTCAGGGCGGACAAGAGACCCAGTACTTC. Encoded protein: CASRGQGGQETQYF.

The chain carries TRBV5-1 and TRBJ1-1; 7 nucleotides match TRBD1. Germline V gene data show CDR1 as SGHRS and CDR2 as YFSETQ. The length of the CDR3 is 13 residues. The CDR3 coding sequence is TGCGCATCCAAAGAGGGGGCGGATACCGAAGCTTTCTTT. It yields the protein CASKEGADTEAFF.

The gene calls are TRBV29-1 and TRBJ1-5, with D tentatively TRBD1 (5 bases). Germline CDR1 is SQVTM and CDR2 is ANQGSEA. This CDR3 comprises 14 residues. Trimming shortened V by 6 bases and J by 11 bases, and 23 bases separated the two germline ends. The CDR3 spells CSVADMEGRQSQHF. CDR3 DNA: TGCAGCGTCGCAGACATGGAGGGGCGGCAGTCCCAGCATTTT.

Comment on this clonotype: Being one base from a much bigger clone, this may be a read error. This chain links TRBV20-1 with TRBJ2-7; perhaps D is TRBD1 or TRBD2 (5 bases each). The CDR3 is 14 amino acids. Germline V gene lookup returns CDR1 DFQATT and CDR2 SNEGSKA (reference sequence). Between the trimmed V and J ends, which lost 3 bases and 0 bases, there was a span of 12 bases. CDR3 sequence: CSASRGRRSYEQYF. CDR3 coding DNA: TGCAGTGCTAGCCGGGGACGGCGCTCCTACGAGCAGTACTTC.

This clonotype occurred many times. V is TRBV20-1 and J is TRBJ1-1, with 8 bases fitting TRBD1. Unmatched junction bases numbered 10, after V lost 3 bases and J lost 4 bases. There are 15 residues in the CDR3. Germline V gene lookup returns CDR1 DFQATT and CDR2 SNEGSKA (reference sequence). This chain's CDR3 is CSASGRTGRGTEAFF. The CDR3 DNA is TGCAGTGCTAGCGGGCGGACAGGGAGGGGCACTGAAGCTTTCTTT.

On this clonotype itself: The junction differs from germline at one of its ends, possibly a read error. The V call is TRBV6-5, the J call TRBJ2-4, with 16 bases lining up with TRBD2. From germline, CDR1 is MNHEY and CDR2 SVGAGI. There are 18 residues in the CDR3. In DNA, the CDR3 is TGTGCCAGCAGTACCTCCGGGACTAGCGGGAGGGGGCAAAACATTCACTACTTT. It is translated as CASSTSGTSGRGQNIHYF.

For this clonotype: Here the CDR3 omits its conserved ending phenylalanine or tryptophan, so a read error is the likely source. The chain joins TRBV6-2 or TRBV6-3 to TRBJ2-1, with 7 bases fitting TRBD2. The germline V gene has CDR1 MNHEY and CDR2 SVGEGT. The CDR3 spans 13 residues. The CDR3 protein is CAAGRVVYNEQFS. The CDR3 DNA reads TGTGCAGCGGGGCGGGTGGTCTACAATGAGCAGTTCTCC.

Notes on this clonotype: Being one base from a much bigger clone, this may be a read error. J is TRBJ1-1 and V is TRBV10-3; D gene ambiguous. This CDR3 region has 12 residues. Germline loops: CDR1 ENHRY, CDR2 SYGVKD. V was shortened by 4 bases and J by 5 bases, with 8 bases between the two germline ends. DNA of the CDR3: TGTGCCATCAGTGTGCCGGGGACTGAAGCTTTCTTT. Protein product: CAISVPGTEAFF.

The CDR3, as DNA: TGTGCCACCTCTGGCAGGATGGGCGATAAACTGTTTTTT. It yields the protein CATSGRMGDKLFF. The chain recombines TRBV7-9 with TRBJ1-4; D remains ambiguous. CDR1 and CDR2 from the germline V gene are SEHNR and FQNEAQ (reference sequence). V gave up 10 bases and J gave up 11 bases, with 20 bases separating them. The CDR3 consists of 13 residues.

This clonotype was detected only once. An end of the junction does not agree with germline; a read error may underlie this. This sequence joins TRBV12-3 or TRBV12-4 and TRBJ2-3; 7 bases match TRBD2. This CDR3 comprises 14 residues. The CDR3 reads CASISREGTDTHYF. The CDR3 coding sequence is TGTGCCAGCATCTCCAGGGAGGGCACAGATACGCACTATTTT.

A note on this clonotype: With a much larger clone just one base away, this may be a read error. This chain links TRBV4-2 with TRBJ1-3; D is perhaps TRBD1 (6 bases). The ends were cut back, 2 bases at V and 0 bases at J, with 11 bases in the middle. This CDR3 spans 16 amino acids. Germline V gene lookup returns CDR1 LGHNA and CDR2 YNFKEQ. The CDR3 region has the DNA TGTGCCAGCAGCCAAACAGGGTGGAACTCTGGAAACACCATATATTTT. Amino acids: CASSQTGWNSGNTIYF.

Turning to this clonotype: At one of its ends the junction is not consistent with the germline gene, which may arise from a read error. This chain connects TRBV7-9 to TRBJ2-4; 11 nucleotides match TRBD2. Germline-derived CDR1 and CDR2 are SEHNR and FQNEAQ (reference sequence). There are 18 residues in the CDR3. The CDR3 loop reads CVSSIGTSGNLAKNIQYF. In DNA form, the CDR3 reads TGTGTCAGCAGCATCGGGACTAGCGGAAACCTAGCCAAAAACATTCAGTACTTC.

Notes on this clonotype: Given a much more abundant clone one base away, this may be a read error. V gene TRBV12-3 or TRBV12-4 combines with J gene TRBJ1-2, with 8 positions matching TRBD1. Unmatched junction bases numbered 10, after V lost 3 bases and J lost 10 bases. There are 14 residues in the CDR3. The CDR3 loop is CASSFGQGRKNYTF. CDR3 nucleotides: TGTGCCAGCAGTTTCGGACAGGGTCGCAAAAACTACACCTTC.

This chain connects TRBV4-3 to TRBJ1-4; tentatively, D is TRBD1 (5 bases). CDR3 length equals 16 residues. The V gene lost 4 bases and the J gene lost 17 bases, with 29 bases spanning the gap. CDR1 and CDR2 from the germline V gene are LGHNA and YSLEER. CDR3 protein: CASSRRQGATNENLFF. In nucleotides, the CDR3 is TGCGCCAGCAGCCGGCGGCAGGGCGCAACTAATGAAAATCTATTTTTT.

This rearrangement joins TRBV20-1 to TRBJ2-3; D is ambiguous. Germline CDR1 is DFQATT and CDR2 is SNEGSKA (reference sequence). This CDR3 is built from 11 residues. V shed 6 bases and J shed 2 bases, with 6 bases lying between them. The CDR3 DNA reads TGCAGTGCGGACGACACAGATACGCAGTATTTT. It specifies CSADDTDTQYF.

The gene calls are TRBV20-1 and TRBJ1-2; the match to TRBD1 covers 7 bases. The germline V gene encodes CDR1 DFQATT and CDR2 SNEGSKA (reference sequence). The CDR3 sequence is 15 residues long. V lost 7 bases and J lost 5; bases outside the gene matches: 16. The CDR3 spells CSVPSSGGGFYGYTF. The DNA of the CDR3 is TGCAGTGTTCCTAGCTCAGGGGGTGGATTTTATGGCTACACCTTC.

As to this clonotype: Mismatch with germline at one junction end may stem from a read error. The V call is TRBV11-3, the J call TRBJ2-3, with D perhaps TRBD2 (5 bases). Germline loops: CDR1 SGHNT, CDR2 YENEEA. The CDR3 totals 19 residues. CDR3 in DNA: TGTGCCAGTAGCTTAGATCCCCTAGAAGTCGGAGGCCGCAGAGATACGCAGTATTTT. Protein product: CASSLDPLEVGGRRDTQYF.

This rearrangement joins TRBV20-1 to TRBJ2-1; possibly TRBD1 for D (5 bases). The CDR3 contains 12 residues. Trimming removed 6 bases at V and 15 bases at J, with 21 bases between. Germline CDR1 is DFQATT and CDR2 is SNEGSKA (reference sequence). The CDR3 is CSADRIGEVPFF. In nucleotides, the CDR3 is TGCAGTGCAGACCGGATAGGGGAAGTCCCGTTCTTC.

With regard to this clonotype: A much larger clone sits a single nucleotide away, making a read error possible. The rearrangement uses TRBV6-2 or TRBV6-3 and TRBJ2-5; D possibly uses TRBD1 or TRBD2 (5 bases each). The CDR3 consists of 15 residues. CDR1 is MNHEY, CDR2 SVGEGT, per germline. CDR3 protein: CASSFGTTPGESQYF. CDR3 nucleotide sequence: TGTGCCAGCAGTTTCGGGACCACGCCCGGAGAGAGCCAGTACTTC.